What follows describes a single T cell receptor (beta chain). The target antigen is unknown. This sample stems from a study of Tregs in tolerant kidney transplant recipients. The study's findings and limits: Activated donor B cell expansion appeared to reveal the most relevant donor-specific TCRbeta repertoire. No direct test of biological reproducibility was done here. The small number of patients limits these findings pending further validation.

TCRdb's table, derived via immunoSEQ multiplex PCR, lists solely in-frame clones and lacks some. The repertoire holds under 100,000 clones, just over 90% seen once, with 4.7% in the top ten. CD4+CD25+CD127- Tregs, CD4+CD25- non-Tregs, CD4 and CD8 cells were sorted. The V and J ends lost 1 base and 1 base respectively, with 20 bases between them. Germline loops: CDR1 MGHRA, CDR2 YSYEKL. The CDR3 is made up of 18 amino acids. The V and J genes are TRBV4-1 and TRBJ2-7; D gene ambiguous. Specimen: CD8+ T cells from blood. The sequence derives from a human donor in good health. Here the CDR3 reads CASSQVLGGGTLSYEQYF. CDR3 coding DNA: TGCGCCAGCAGCCAAGTACTTGGCGGCGGAACACTTTCCTACGAGCAGTACTTC.